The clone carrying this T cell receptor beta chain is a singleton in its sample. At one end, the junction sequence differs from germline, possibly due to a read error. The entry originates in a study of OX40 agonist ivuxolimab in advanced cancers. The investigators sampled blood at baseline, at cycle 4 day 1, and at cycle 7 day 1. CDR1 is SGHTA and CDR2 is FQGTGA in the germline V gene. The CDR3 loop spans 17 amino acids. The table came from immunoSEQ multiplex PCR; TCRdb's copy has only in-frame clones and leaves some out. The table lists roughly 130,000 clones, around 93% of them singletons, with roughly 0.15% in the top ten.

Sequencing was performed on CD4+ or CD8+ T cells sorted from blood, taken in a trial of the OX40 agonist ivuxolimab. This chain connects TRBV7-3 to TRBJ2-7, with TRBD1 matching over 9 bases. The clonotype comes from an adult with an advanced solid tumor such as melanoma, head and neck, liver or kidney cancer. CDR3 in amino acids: CASSQVPAGTGTHEQYF. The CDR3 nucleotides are TGCGCCAGCAGCCAAGTACCCGCCGGGACAGGGACCCACGAGCAGTACTTC.